This TCR beta chain was sequenced for a study of cytomegalovirus exposure and HLA in healthy donors. Findings and limits, study-wide: Sequence variants that were highly shared formed a cluster that was likely a sequencing artifact. Association of under 20,000 TCR beta sequences with HLA alleles was found at 0.05 false discovery rate in a later analysis. Altogether, about 160 TCR beta chains were recorded as cytomegalovirus-associated. In an earlier analysis, about 87% or about 30%: the productive usage of most TCR beta V segments.

The germline gives CDR1 LNHDA, CDR2 SQIVND (reference sequence). V lost 5 bases and J 8 bases, leaving 12 bases between the germline ends. The CDR3 contains 13 residues. The PCR contained 60 Vbeta and 13 Jbeta primers. Here immunoSEQ multiplex PCR was the method, and the copy in TCRdb shows in-frame clones only, minus some. Of roughly 120,000 clones in the sample, around 8.5% were seen once. This clone was recorded a few times. The antigen is undetermined. The source material was PBMCs. This chain links TRBV19 with TRBJ2-2; D not resolved. This sequence was found in a man aged 40-55 years in good health and CMV-seronegative. In DNA form, the CDR3 reads TGTGCCAGTAGTCCGAGCAATGGTGGGGAGCTGTTTTTT. This encodes CASSPSNGGELFF.